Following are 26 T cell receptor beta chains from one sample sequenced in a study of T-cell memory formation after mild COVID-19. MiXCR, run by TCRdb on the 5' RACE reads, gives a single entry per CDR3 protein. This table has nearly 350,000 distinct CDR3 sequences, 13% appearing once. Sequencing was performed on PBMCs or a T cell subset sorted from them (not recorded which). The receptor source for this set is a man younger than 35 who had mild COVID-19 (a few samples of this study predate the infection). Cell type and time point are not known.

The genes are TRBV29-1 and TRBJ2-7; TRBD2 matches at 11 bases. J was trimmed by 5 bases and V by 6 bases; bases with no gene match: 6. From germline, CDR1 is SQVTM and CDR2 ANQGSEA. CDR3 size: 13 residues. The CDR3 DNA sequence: TGCAGCGTCGGGACTAGCGGCCTAGACGAGCAGTACTTC. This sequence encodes CSVGTSGLDEQYF.

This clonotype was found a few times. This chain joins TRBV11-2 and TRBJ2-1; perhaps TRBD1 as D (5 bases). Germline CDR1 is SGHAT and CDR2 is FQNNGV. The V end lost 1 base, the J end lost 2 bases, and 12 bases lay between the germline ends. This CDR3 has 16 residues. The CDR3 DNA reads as TGTGCCAGCAGCTTAGCGGGCAGGGTACCCTACAATGAGCAGTTCTTC. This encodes CASSLAGRVPYNEQFF.

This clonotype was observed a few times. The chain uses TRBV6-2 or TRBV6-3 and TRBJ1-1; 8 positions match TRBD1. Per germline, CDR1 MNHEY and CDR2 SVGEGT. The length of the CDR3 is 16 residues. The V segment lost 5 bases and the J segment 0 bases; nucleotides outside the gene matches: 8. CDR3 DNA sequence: TGTGCCAGCAGTAAAATGACAGGGGTTATGAACACTGAAGCTTTCTTT. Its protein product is CASSKMTGVMNTEAFF.

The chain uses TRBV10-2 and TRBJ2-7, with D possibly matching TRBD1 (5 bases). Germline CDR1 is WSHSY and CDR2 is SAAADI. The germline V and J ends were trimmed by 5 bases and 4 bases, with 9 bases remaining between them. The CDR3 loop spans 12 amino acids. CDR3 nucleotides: TGCGCCAGCAGTTATCAGGGTTACGAGCAGTACGTC. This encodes CASSYQGYEQYV.

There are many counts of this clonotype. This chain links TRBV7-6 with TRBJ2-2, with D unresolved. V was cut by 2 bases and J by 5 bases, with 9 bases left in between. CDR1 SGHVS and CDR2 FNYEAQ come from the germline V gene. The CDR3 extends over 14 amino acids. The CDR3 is CASSLPSNTGELFF. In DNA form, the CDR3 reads TGTGCCAGCAGCTTACCCTCAAATACCGGGGAGCTGTTTTTT.

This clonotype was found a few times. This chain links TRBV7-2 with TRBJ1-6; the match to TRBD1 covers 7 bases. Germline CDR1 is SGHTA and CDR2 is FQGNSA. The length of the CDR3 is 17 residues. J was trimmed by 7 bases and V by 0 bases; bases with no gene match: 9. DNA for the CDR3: TGTGCCAGCAGCTTAGCTGATGAGGGACAGCTAAATTCACCCCTCCACTTT. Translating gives CASSLADEGQLNSPLHF.

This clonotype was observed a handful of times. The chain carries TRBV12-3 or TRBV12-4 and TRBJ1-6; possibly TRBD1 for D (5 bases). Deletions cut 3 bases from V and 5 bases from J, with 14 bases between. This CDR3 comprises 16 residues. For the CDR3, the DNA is TGTGCCAGCAGTTTTTTGAGTCTCAGGGATAATTCACCCCTCCACTTT. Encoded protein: CASSFLSLRDNSPLHF.

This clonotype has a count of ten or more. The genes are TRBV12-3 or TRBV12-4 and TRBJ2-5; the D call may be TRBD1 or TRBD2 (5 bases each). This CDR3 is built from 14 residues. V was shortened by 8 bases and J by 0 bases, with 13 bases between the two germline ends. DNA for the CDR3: TGTGCCAGCGCTAAGAGGGGCAACCAAGAGACCCAGTACTTC. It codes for CASAKRGNQETQYF.

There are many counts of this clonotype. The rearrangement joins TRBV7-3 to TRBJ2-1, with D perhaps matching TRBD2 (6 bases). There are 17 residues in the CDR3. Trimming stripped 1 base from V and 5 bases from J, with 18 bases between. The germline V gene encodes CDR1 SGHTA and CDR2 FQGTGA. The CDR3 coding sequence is TGTGCCAGCAGCTTAAGGGGCACCGTAGGACTAAACAATGAGCAGTTCTTC. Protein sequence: CASSLRGTVGLNNEQFF.

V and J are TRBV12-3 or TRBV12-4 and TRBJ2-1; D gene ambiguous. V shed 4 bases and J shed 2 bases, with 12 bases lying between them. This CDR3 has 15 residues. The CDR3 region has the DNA TGTGCCAGCAGTTCCAGTGGCAGAGCCTACAATGAGCAGTTCTTC. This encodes CASSSSGRAYNEQFF.

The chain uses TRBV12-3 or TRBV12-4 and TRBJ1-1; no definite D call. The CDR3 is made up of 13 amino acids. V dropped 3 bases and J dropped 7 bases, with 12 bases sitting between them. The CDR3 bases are TGTGCCAGCAGTTTGGCTGGGGTGGGTGAAGCTTTCTTT. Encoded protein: CASSLAGVGEAFF.

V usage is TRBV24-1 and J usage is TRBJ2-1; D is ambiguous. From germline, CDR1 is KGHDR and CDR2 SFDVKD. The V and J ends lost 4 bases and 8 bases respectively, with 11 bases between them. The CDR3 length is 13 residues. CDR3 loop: CATSEAGLDEQFF. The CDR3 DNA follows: TGTGCCACCAGTGAGGCAGGATTAGATGAGCAGTTCTTC.

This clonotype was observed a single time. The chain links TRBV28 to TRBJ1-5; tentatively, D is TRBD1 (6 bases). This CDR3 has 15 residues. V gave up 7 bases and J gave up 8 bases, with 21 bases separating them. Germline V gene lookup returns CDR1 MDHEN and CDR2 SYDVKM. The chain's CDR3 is CASTPTGSVKEPQHF. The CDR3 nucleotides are TGTGCCAGCACCCCGACAGGATCTGTTAAGGAGCCCCAGCATTTT.

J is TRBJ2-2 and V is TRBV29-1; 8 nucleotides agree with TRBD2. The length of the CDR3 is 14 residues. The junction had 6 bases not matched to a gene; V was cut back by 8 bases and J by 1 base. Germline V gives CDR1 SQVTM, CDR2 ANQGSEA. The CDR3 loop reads CSTRAGGNTGELFF. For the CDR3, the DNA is TGCAGCACCCGTGCGGGGGGGAACACCGGGGAGCTGTTTTTT.

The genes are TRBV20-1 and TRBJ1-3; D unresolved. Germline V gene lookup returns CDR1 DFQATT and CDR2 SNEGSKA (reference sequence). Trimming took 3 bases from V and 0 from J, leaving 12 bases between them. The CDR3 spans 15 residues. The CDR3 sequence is CSASSGVISGNTIYF. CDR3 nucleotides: TGCAGTGCTAGTTCTGGGGTAATCTCTGGAAACACCATATATTTT.

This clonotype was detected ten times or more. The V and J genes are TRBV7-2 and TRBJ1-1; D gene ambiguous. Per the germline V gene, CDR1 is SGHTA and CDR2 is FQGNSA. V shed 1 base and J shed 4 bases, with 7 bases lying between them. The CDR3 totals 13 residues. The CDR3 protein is CASSLVPGTEAFF. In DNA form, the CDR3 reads TGTGCCAGCAGCTTAGTTCCGGGCACTGAAGCTTTCTTT.

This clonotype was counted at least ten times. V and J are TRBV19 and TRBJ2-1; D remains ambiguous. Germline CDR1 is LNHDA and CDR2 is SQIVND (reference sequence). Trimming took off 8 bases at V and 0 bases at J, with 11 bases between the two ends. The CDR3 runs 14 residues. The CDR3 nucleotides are TGTGCCAGTGCATGGGGTCGCTCCTACAATGAGCAGTTCTTC. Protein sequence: CASAWGRSYNEQFF.

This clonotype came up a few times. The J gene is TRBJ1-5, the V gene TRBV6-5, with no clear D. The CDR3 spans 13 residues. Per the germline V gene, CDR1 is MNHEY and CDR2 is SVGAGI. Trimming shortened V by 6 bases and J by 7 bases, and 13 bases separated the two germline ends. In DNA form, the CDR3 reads TGTGCCAGCAGCCCCGGGAGCGGGCAGCCCCAGCATTTT. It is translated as CASSPGSGQPQHF.

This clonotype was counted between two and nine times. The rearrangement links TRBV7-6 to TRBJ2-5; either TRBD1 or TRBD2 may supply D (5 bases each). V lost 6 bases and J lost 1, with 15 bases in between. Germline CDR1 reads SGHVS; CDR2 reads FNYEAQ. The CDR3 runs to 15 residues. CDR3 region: CASRWREGSQETQYF. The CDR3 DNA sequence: TGTGCCAGCAGGTGGAGAGAGGGGTCCCAAGAGACCCAGTACTTC.

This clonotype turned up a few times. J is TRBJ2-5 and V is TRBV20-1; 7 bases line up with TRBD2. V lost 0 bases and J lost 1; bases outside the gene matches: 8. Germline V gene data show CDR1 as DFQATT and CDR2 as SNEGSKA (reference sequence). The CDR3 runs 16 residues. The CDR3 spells CSARDGTRGIQETQYF. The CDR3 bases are TGCAGTGCTAGAGATGGGACGCGGGGGATCCAAGAGACCCAGTACTTC.

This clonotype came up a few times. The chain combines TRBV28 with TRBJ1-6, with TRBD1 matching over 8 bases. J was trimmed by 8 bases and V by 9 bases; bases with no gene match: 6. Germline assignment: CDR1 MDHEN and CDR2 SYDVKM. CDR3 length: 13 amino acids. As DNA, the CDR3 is TGTGCCAGTTACAGGGGGGTTGATTCACCCCTCCACTTT. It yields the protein CASYRGVDSPLHF.

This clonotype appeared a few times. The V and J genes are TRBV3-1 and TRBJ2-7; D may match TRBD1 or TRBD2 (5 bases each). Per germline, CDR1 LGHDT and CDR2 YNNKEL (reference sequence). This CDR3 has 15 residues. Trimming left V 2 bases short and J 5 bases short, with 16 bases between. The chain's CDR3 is CASSQNRGRAHEQYF. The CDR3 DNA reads TGTGCCAGCAGCCAAAACCGGGGACGGGCCCACGAGCAGTACTTC.

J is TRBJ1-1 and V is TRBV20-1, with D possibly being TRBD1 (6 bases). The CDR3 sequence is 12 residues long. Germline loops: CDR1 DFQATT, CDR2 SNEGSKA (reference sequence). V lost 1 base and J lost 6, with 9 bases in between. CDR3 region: CSARGGGAEAFF. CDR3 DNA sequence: TGCAGTGCTAGAGGGGGGGGCGCTGAAGCTTTCTTT.

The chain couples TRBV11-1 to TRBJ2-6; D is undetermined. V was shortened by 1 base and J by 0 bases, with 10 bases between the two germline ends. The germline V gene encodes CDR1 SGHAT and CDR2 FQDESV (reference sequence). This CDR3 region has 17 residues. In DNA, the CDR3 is TGTGCCAGCAGCTTAGGTGGTACGAGCTCTGGGGCCAACGTCCTGACTTTC. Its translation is CASSLGGTSSGANVLTF.

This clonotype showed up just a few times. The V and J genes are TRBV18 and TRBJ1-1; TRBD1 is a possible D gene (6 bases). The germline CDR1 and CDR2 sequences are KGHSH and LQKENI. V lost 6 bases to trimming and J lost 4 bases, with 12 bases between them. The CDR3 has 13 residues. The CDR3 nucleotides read TGTGCCAGCTCGGGGGGGCTCGGCACTGAAGCTTTCTTT. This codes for CASSGGLGTEAFF.

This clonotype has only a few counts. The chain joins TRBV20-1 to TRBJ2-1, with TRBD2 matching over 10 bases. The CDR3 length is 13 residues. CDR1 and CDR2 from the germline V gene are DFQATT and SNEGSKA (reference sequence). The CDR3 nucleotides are TGCAGCCGGACTAGCGGACCGTACAATGAGCAGTTCTTC. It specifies CSRTSGPYNEQFF.